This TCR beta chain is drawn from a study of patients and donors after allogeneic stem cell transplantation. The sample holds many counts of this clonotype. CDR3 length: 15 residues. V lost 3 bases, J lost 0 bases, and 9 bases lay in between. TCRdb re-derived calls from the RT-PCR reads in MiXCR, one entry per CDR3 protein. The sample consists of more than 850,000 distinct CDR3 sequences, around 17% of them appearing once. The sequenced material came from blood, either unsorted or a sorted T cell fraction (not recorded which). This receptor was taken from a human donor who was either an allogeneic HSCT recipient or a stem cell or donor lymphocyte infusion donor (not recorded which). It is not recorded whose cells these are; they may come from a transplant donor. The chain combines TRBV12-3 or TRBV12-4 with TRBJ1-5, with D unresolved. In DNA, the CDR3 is TGTGCCAGCAGTTTTAACGCACATAGCAATCAGCCCCAGCATTTT. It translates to CASSFNAHSNQPQHF.